Presented here are 18 T cell receptor beta chains from one specimen sequenced in a study of shared clonotypes between healthy human individuals. Profiled with immunoSEQ multiplex PCR; TCRdb holds only in-frame clones, not every one. The sample gives 650,000 to 700,000 clones, around 91% of which show up once; 30% to 35% is in the top ten. The source material was memory CD8+ T cells from PBMCs. As for subset: CD45RO+ cells pooled with CCR7-negative TemRA cells. All receptors come from a man younger than 35 in good health. Some clones in this sample may be carry-over from other donors' samples.

In its sample, this clone was seen a few times. The gene calls are TRBV2 and TRBJ1-5, with TRBD1 as a possible D gene (5 bases). The CDR3 runs 14 residues. Looked up from germline, CDR1 is SNHLY and CDR2 is FYNNEI. V shed 6 bases and J shed 5 bases, with 14 bases lying between them. The CDR3: CASRAVPGDQPQHF. The CDR3 nucleotides read TGTGCCAGCAGGGCAGTCCCGGGGGATCAGCCCCAGCATTTT.

The V and J genes are TRBV6-5 and TRBJ2-7, with a tentative D call TRBD1 (5 bases). V lost 2 bases to trimming and J lost 0 bases, with 11 bases between them. The CDR3 sequence is 15 residues long. Germline V gene data show CDR1 as MNHEY and CDR2 as SVGAGI. The CDR3 sequence is CASSYVRGDSYEQYF. CDR3 DNA: TGTGCCAGCAGTTACGTAAGGGGCGACTCCTACGAGCAGTACTTC.

V gene TRBV11-1 combines with J gene TRBJ2-7; D is ambiguous. Trimming removed 2 bases at V and 0 bases at J, with 8 bases between. CDR1 and CDR2 from the germline V gene are SGHAT and FQDESV (reference sequence). This CDR3 is 14 amino acids long. The CDR3 reads CASSLRDSSYEQYF. The CDR3 nucleotides are TGTGCCAGCAGCTTACGCGACTCCTCCTACGAGCAGTACTTC.

The rearrangement uses TRBV27 and TRBJ1-4; 10 bases are shared with TRBD1. The V segment lost 5 bases and the J segment 7 bases; nucleotides outside the gene matches: 4. The germline CDR1 and CDR2 sequences are MNHEY and SMNVEV (reference sequence). This CDR3 contains 14 residues. CDR3 sequence reads: CASSVRDRGEKLFF. The CDR3 nucleotides are TGTGCCAGCAGTGTCCGGGACAGGGGTGAAAAACTGTTTTTT.

The chain is built from TRBV9 and TRBJ2-3; perhaps TRBD2 as D (5 bases). Trimming cost V 0 bases and J 6 bases, with 11 bases left between them. CDR1 is SGDLS, CDR2 YYNGEE, per germline. This CDR3 has 14 amino acids. CDR3 DNA: TGTGCCAGCAGCGTAGTCTTCGGGGTGGATACGCAGTATTTT. Protein sequence: CASSVVFGVDTQYF.

This chain joins TRBV28 and TRBJ2-3; perhaps TRBD1 as D (6 bases). Germline loops: CDR1 MDHEN, CDR2 SYDVKM. V shed 5 bases and J shed 4 bases, with 10 bases lying between them. The CDR3 length is 13 residues. The CDR3 region is CASSLPGADTQYF. In DNA form, the CDR3 reads TGTGCCAGCAGTCTCCCAGGGGCAGATACGCAGTATTTT.

The chain joins TRBV11-2 to TRBJ2-5; 14 bases map to TRBD2. This CDR3 comprises 16 residues. CDR1 is SGHAT, CDR2 FQNNGV, per germline. V was clipped by 4 bases and J by 5 bases; unmatched bases: 6. The CDR3 DNA sequence: TGTGCCAGCAGCTCGACTAGCGGGAGGGGTAGGGAGACCCAGTACTTC. Translating gives CASSSTSGRGRETQYF.

This clone was counted a single time. The chain carries TRBV9 and TRBJ2-3; 12 bases are shared with TRBD2. After removal of 4 bases from V and 0 bases from J, the junction contained 6 bases not matched to a gene. The CDR3 has 17 residues. CDR1 is SGDLS and CDR2 is YYNGEE in the germline V gene. The DNA of the CDR3 is TGTGCCAGCAGCCCCAGAGGACTAGCGGGAAGCACAGATACGCAGTATTTT. It translates to CASSPRGLAGSTDTQYF.

The V and J genes are TRBV27 and TRBJ2-7; 10 nucleotides agree with TRBD2. The CDR3 runs to 17 residues. Germline lookup yields CDR1 MNHEY and CDR2 SMNVEV (reference sequence). Trimming took 4 bases from V and 2 from J; bases not matched to a gene: 11. CDR3 sequence reads: CASSSSLVAGGPYEQYF. The CDR3 coding sequence is TGTGCCAGCAGTTCCTCGTTAGTAGCGGGAGGCCCCTACGAGCAGTACTTC.

The chain couples TRBV2 to TRBJ2-5; 7 positions match TRBD2. The J call may be incorrect, as the DNA end agrees better with TRBJ2-7. This CDR3 is 16 amino acids long. Germline V gene sequence: CDR1 SNHLY, CDR2 FYNNEI. In nucleotides, the CDR3 is TGTGCCAGCAGTGAGGGAAGGCTAGCGGCCTCCTACGAGCAGTACTTC. Protein sequence: CASSEGRLAASYEQYF.

This clone was seen only once. The chain recombines TRBV5-1 with TRBJ2-1; maybe TRBD1 (6 bases). Germline CDR1 and CDR2: SGHRS and YFSETQ. The CDR3 runs to 16 residues. The V and J ends lost 6 bases and 6 bases respectively, with 22 bases between them. The CDR3 loop reads CASTPKTGIYSNEQFF. The DNA of the CDR3 is TGCGCCAGCACCCCAAAAACAGGGATCTACTCCAATGAGCAGTTCTTC.

J is TRBJ2-1 and V is TRBV9; D tentatively reads TRBD1 or TRBD2 (5 bases each). Germline CDR1 reads SGDLS; CDR2 reads YYNGEE. Trimming cost V 3 bases and J 0 bases, with 10 bases left between them. This CDR3 is built from 15 residues. CDR3 region: CASSEDTSSYNEQFF. CDR3 nucleotide sequence: TGTGCCAGCAGCGAGGACACTAGCTCCTACAATGAGCAGTTCTTC.

The chain has TRBV5-3 and TRBJ2-7; 7 bases are a match to TRBD1. TRBV5-3 counts as an open reading frame of uncertain function. With 1 base clipped from V and 2 bases from J, the junction kept 9 bases outside the gene matches. This CDR3 is 16 amino acids long. CDR3 nucleotides: TGTGCCAGAAGCTTGTTCGACAGGGCCTTTGCCTACGAGCAGTACTTC. Translation gives CARSLFDRAFAYEQYF.

This clone was observed once. The chain uses TRBV28 and TRBJ1-5; D not certain. The CDR3 runs 15 residues. Trimming shortened V by 3 bases and J by 6 bases, and 15 bases separated the two germline ends. Germline-derived CDR1 and CDR2 are MDHEN and SYDVKM. In nucleotides, the CDR3 is TGTGCCAGCAGTTTTTTTTCGGGGAGCGGTCAGCCCCAGCATTTT. Its protein is CASSFFSGSGQPQHF.

The J gene is TRBJ1-5, the V gene TRBV7-9; D remains ambiguous. CDR1 and CDR2 (germline): SEHNR, FQNEAQ (reference sequence). Trimming removed 5 bases at V and 4 bases at J, with 12 bases between. The CDR3 spans 14 residues. CDR3 DNA: TGTGCCAGCAGCCACACGGGGATAAATCAGCCCCAGCATTTT. Residues: CASSHTGINQPQHF.

This chain connects TRBV19 to TRBJ2-7; TRBD1 might be the D (5 bases). The germline V gene has CDR1 LNHDA and CDR2 SQIVND (reference sequence). Trimming took 9 bases from V and 6 from J, leaving 12 bases between them. The CDR3 has 11 residues. CDR3 region: CASRQSGEQYF. The DNA for the CDR3 is TGTGCCAGCCGACAGTCCGGCGAGCAGTACTTC.

This clone has a single count. The CDR3 loop is CASRQLETQYF. CDR3 in DNA: TGTGCCAGCAGACAGCTAGAGACCCAGTACTTC. The chain employs TRBV6-5 and TRBJ2-5; no reliable D call. V was pared by 6 bases and J by 4 bases, with 6 bases between. Germline V gene data show CDR1 as MNHEY and CDR2 as SVGAGI. This CDR3 has 11 amino acids.

This clone was counted a few times. The chain carries TRBV27 and TRBJ1-5, with TRBD1 matching over 8 bases. V was pared by 0 bases and J by 9 bases, with 7 bases of the junction left unmatched. This CDR3 contains 15 residues. The germline V gene has CDR1 MNHEY and CDR2 SMNVEV (reference sequence). The CDR3 region has the DNA TGTGCCAGCAGTTTATCGGCAGGGGGCATCGGGCCCCAGCATTTT. Translated: CASSLSAGGIGPQHF.